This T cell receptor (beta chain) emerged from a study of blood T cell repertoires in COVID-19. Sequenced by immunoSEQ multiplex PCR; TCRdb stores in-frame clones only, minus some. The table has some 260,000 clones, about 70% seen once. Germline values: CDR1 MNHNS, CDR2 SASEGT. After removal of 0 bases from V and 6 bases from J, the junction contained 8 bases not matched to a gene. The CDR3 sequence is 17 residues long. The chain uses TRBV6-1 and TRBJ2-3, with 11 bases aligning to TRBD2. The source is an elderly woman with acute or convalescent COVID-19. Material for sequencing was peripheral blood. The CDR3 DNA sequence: TGTGCCAGCAGTGAAGCGGCGTCTAGCGGGAGGTGGGATACGCAGTATTTT. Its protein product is CASSEAASSGRWDTQYF.